Detailed here is one TCR beta chain. Researchers ran the PCR with 60 Vbeta and 13 Jbeta primers. Repertoires were generated with immunoSEQ multiplex PCR, while TCRdb's copy carries only in-frame clones and drops some. Seen in this sample are under 150,000 clones; the ten most common clones hold roughly 2%. This entry belongs to a study of cytomegalovirus exposure and HLA in healthy donors. The TCR originated in an older woman in good health and CMV-seronegative. The sequencing sample was made of PBMCs.

The CDR3 region has the DNA TGTGCCAGCAGGTCAGGGACAGGGGGCGCGGGGAACACTGAAGCTTTCTTT. Protein: CASRSGTGGAGNTEAFF. The V gene is TRBV7-9, the J gene TRBJ1-1; 12 bases are shared with TRBD1. CDR3 size: 17 residues. The V and J ends lost 6 bases and 1 base, in that order; junction bases with no gene match: 9. The V gene's germline CDR1 is SEHNR and CDR2 FQNEAQ (reference sequence).